This entry describes one T cell receptor (beta chain). This sample was taken from a study of response to subunit inactivated influenza vaccine. V lost 6 bases and J 3 bases, leaving 18 bases between the germline ends. The CDR3 consists of 15 residues. Germline V gives CDR1 LNHNV, CDR2 YYDKDF (reference sequence). MiXCR, applied by TCRdb to the RT-PCR reads, yields one record per CDR3 protein. The data contain roughly 520,000 distinct CDR3 sequences, 25% of them singletons. The chain employs TRBV15 and TRBJ2-7; a weak D match, TRBD1 (6 bases). The sample consisted of CD4+ T cells sorted from PBMCs, taken 4 to 6 days after vaccination. The TCR comes from a man between 50 and 59 years old who received an inactivated influenza vaccine. DNA for the CDR3: TGTGCCACCAGAACAGGGTCCAGGGGAAACTACGAGCAGTACTTC. This gives the protein CATRTGSRGNYEQYF.